The rows below give T cell receptor beta chains drawn from one sample of a study of spatial heterogeneity in lung cancer. MiXCR, applied by TCRdb to the 5' RACE reads, yields one record per CDR3 protein. Here the sample spans around 120,000 distinct CDR3 sequences, about 12% being singletons. The sample consisted of PBMCs, taken at follow-up. Receptors were obtained from a male donor with early-stage non-small cell lung cancer. The CDR3 runs from the conserved cysteine through the conserved F or W. D genes are given only for firm matches. Rows give clone size only sometimes, using once, few, many, or a class for an expanded clone.

TRBV5-4	few	TRBJ1-1	NA	TGTGCCAGCAGCCAACCCTCCGGGGGCGAAAACACTGAAGCTTTCTTT	CASSQPSGGENTEAFF
TRBV29-1	few	TRBJ1-1	NA	TGCAGCGTTGATCCAGGGTCCATCTCGAACACTGAAGCTTTCTTT	CSVDPGSISNTEAFF
TRBV11-2	few	TRBJ1-3	TRBD1	TGTGCCAGCAGCCCTACCTGGACAGGCAGCAGCTCTGGAAACACCATATATTTT	CASSPTWTGSSSGNTIYF
TRBV7-6	few	TRBJ2-1	TRBD2	TGTGCCAGCAGTTTGAGCGGGGGGGGTGAGCAGTTCTTC	CASSLSGGGEQFF
TRBV7-8	few	TRBJ1-1	NA	TGTGCCAGCAGCTTACAGGAGAACACTGAAGCTTTCTTT	CASSLQENTEAFF
TRBV18	NA	TRBJ1-1	TRBD1	TGTGCCAGCTCACCACCGAGAGGACAGGGGGCTAACACTGAAGCTTTCTTT	CASSPPRGQGANTEAFF
TRBV20-1	NA	TRBJ1-6	NA	TGCAGTGCTGGGGGGAATAATTCACCCCTCCACTTT	CSAGGNNSPLHF
TRBV7-2	few	TRBJ2-3	NA	TGTGCCAGCAGCCCTCCCAGGCCCACAGATACGCAGTATTTT	CASSPPRPTDTQYF
TRBV6-5	many	TRBJ2-5	TRBD2	TGTGCCAGCAGTTATTCCGCTAGCGGGGGGAGAGAGACCCAGTACTTC	CASSYSASGGRETQYF
TRBV6-1	many	TRBJ2-7	TRBD1	TGTGCCAGCAGGCAAGGCCGAGACAGGGCCTACGAGCAGTACTTC	CASRQGRDRAYEQYF
TRBV20-1	many	TRBJ1-1	NA	TGCAGTGCGGTCGAAATCACTGAAGCTTTCTTT	CSAVEITEAFF
TRBV6-6	once	TRBJ2-2	NA	TGTGCGAGCGGGGCGGGGGCAGGCGGGGAGCTGTTTTTT	CASGAGAGGELFF
TRBV19	few	TRBJ1-5	NA	TGTGCCAGTAACCCGGGGGTGGCCAATCAGCCCCAGCATTTT	CASNPGVANQPQHF
TRBV11-2	many	TRBJ1-2	NA	TGTGCCAGCAGCCCTGAACCGGGGGCGGGCTATGGCTACACCTTC	CASSPEPGAGYGYTF
TRBV6-1	NA	TRBJ2-7	NA	TGTGCCAGCAGTCTAGACCTATACGAGCAGTACTTC	CASSLDLYEQYF
TRBV6-2/TRBV6-3	many	TRBJ2-5	TRBD2	TGTGCCAGCAAGGCGGGGGATGAGACCCAGTACTTC	CASKAGDETQYF
TRBV5-5	few	TRBJ2-1	TRBD1	TGTGCCAGCAGCTTGGCCCCGGGACAGGGGTCCGCTGAGCAGTTCTTC	CASSLAPGQGSAEQFF
TRBV20-1	few	TRBJ1-2	NA	TGCAGTGCGCCACCGGGACGGATGAGCTATGGCTACACCTTC	CSAPPGRMSYGYTF
TRBV20-1	NA	TRBJ1-3	TRBD1	TGCAGTACCAGACAGGGGTACGGAAACACCATATATTTT	CSTRQGYGNTIYF
TRBV6-1	once	TRBJ2-3	NA	TGTGCCAGCAGTGAAAGCGTCCCTAGCACAGATACGCAGTATTTT	CASSESVPSTDTQYF
TRBV7-6	NA	TRBJ1-5	NA	TGTGCCAGCAGCTTAGAAGACAGCCTGCCCCAGCATTTT	CASSLEDSLPQHF
TRBV29-1	many	TRBJ2-7	TRBD2	TGCAGCGTGGGGGGGACCTCCGAGCAGTACTTC	CSVGGTSEQYF
TRBV29-1	many	TRBJ1-2	TRBD1	TGCAGCGTTGACGCTACAGGGGGGTATGGCTACACCTTC	CSVDATGGYGYTF
TRBV9	NA	TRBJ2-1	TRBD1	TGTGCCAGCAGCACTCGACAGGGTGAGCAGTTCTTC	CASSTRQGEQFF